This T cell receptor beta chain comes out of a study of graft-versus-host responses after intestinal transplantation. About the study: Transplants were multivisceral, liver-intestinal, or isolated intestinal. Every one of the recipients received anti-thymocyte globulin induction and afterwards took tacrolimus and steroids for 3 to 4 years. Whole-study results and caveats: Recipient marrow held GvH clones, some first seen in ileum or blood. Those patients showing graft-donor T cell macrochimerism displayed high graft-versus-host to host-versus-graft clonal ratios in allografts.

Sequencing was performed with immunoSEQ multiplex PCR; in TCRdb, only in-frame clones are kept and a portion is missing. The profile shows about 9,600 clones, less than 90% of them singletons. Turning to this clone: What it binds is unknown.

The CDR3 covers 15 residues. Germline values: CDR1 SNHLY, CDR2 FYNNEI. The V and J ends lost 8 bases and 5 bases, in that order; junction bases with no gene match: 13. Graft material was processed, releasing intraepithelial and lamina propria lymphocytes. The TCR comes from a human patient who received an intestinal transplant, so some T cells may come from the graft donor. The starting material was ileum tissue, obtained around 24 months after intestinal transplantation. V is TRBV2 and J is TRBJ2-7; TRBD1 aligns across 9 bases. The CDR3 sequence: CASRGPGQGKNEQYF. CDR3 DNA sequence: TGTGCCAGCCGGGGTCCGGGACAGGGTAAAAACGAGCAGTACTTC.